This paragraph covers one TCR beta chain sequence. Its antigen is unknown. This sample was included in a study of T cell repertoires and leukemia-associated antigens. General study findings and limits: V, J, VDJ and CDR3 counts did not differ significantly among groups.

Each CDR3 protein gets one entry after TCRdb re-called the 5' RACE reads with MiXCR. The sample lists 11,000 or so distinct CDR3 sequences, around 40% occurring once. Germline trimming cut 3 bases from V and 2 bases from J; bases unmatched to any gene: 2. The germline V gene has CDR1 LGHNA and CDR2 YSLEER. This CDR3 comprises 14 residues. Specimen: CD3+ T cells sorted from blood and cultured. The chain has TRBV4-3 and TRBJ2-7, with 9 positions matching TRBD1. This TCR came from a female donor in good health. CDR3 region: CASSHGQGPYEQYF. CDR3 DNA sequence: TGCGCCAGCAGCCACGGACAGGGGCCCTACGAGCAGTACTTC.